One and the same sample provided the 12 T cell receptor beta chains below, sequenced in a study of T cell changes during pregnancy in multiple sclerosis. The assay was immunoSEQ multiplex PCR, and TCRdb's table has in-frame clones only and misses some. The sample has about 53,000 clones; about nine tenths are singletons. Sample: CD4+ T cells from peripheral blood mononuclear cells, taken in the third trimester of pregnancy. The receptors here all came from a female donor with multiple sclerosis, enrolled in a pregnancy study.

The chain has TRBV30 and TRBJ2-7; possibly TRBD1 for D (6 bases). The CDR3 extends over 14 amino acids. V lost 3 bases and J 2 bases, leaving 14 bases between the germline ends. CDR1 and CDR2 (germline): GTSNPN, SVGIG (reference sequence). Here the CDR3 reads CAWSPGTPTYEQYF. CDR3 bases: TGTGCCTGGAGCCCCGGGACACCTACCTACGAGCAGTACTTC.

V is TRBV15 and J is TRBJ1-4; the D gene is possibly TRBD1 (5 bases). Trimming cost V 5 bases and J 6 bases, with 10 bases left between them. The CDR3 runs 13 residues. Germline CDR1 and CDR2: LNHNV and YYDKDF (reference sequence). The CDR3 DNA is TGTGCCACCAGCGGCCCGGGGGATGAAAAACTGTTTTTT. Encoded protein: CATSGPGDEKLFF.

The CDR3 protein is CASSERPRAGAQETQYF. CDR3 nucleotide sequence: TGTGCCAGCAGTGAACGACCGAGGGCGGGGGCTCAAGAGACCCAGTACTTC. The genes are TRBV6-1 and TRBJ2-5, with D possibly matching TRBD2 (7 bases). Trimming took off 2 bases at V and 2 bases at J, with 18 bases between the two ends. This CDR3 spans 17 amino acids. Per germline, CDR1 MNHNS and CDR2 SASEGT.

Concerning this clone itself: Compared with germline, one end of the junction differs, possibly owing to a read error. This chain joins TRBV7-7 and TRBJ2-2, with 7 nucleotides matching TRBD2. CDR3 length: 13 amino acids. CDR1 is SSHAT, CDR2 FNYEAQ, per germline (reference sequence). The chain's CDR3 is CASRDYSDRELFF. CDR3 nucleotide sequence: TGTGCTAGCAGGGACTACTCAGACAGGGAGCTGTTTTTT.

The chain uses TRBV9 and TRBJ2-2, with D maybe TRBD1 (5 bases). The CDR3 sequence is 14 residues long. The V gene lost 2 bases and the J gene lost 6 bases, with 11 bases spanning the gap. CDR1 is SGDLS, CDR2 YYNGEE, per germline. The CDR3, as DNA: TGTGCCAGCAGCGTTGGGGCCGGCCCCGGGGAGCTGTTTTTT. It translates to CASSVGAGPGELFF.

The J gene is TRBJ2-5, the V gene TRBV15, with a weak D call TRBD1 (6 bases). Deletions cut 0 bases from V and 5 bases from J, with 19 bases between. CDR1 is LNHNV and CDR2 is YYDKDF in the germline V gene (reference sequence). The CDR3 runs to 17 residues. CDR3 coding DNA: TGTGCCACCAGCAGAGACCAGGGGTCTAGGAGAGGGGAGACCCAGTACTTC. Its protein is CATSRDQGSRRGETQYF.

CDR3 sequence reads: CASSQTTGTYGYTF. The DNA of the CDR3 is TGCGCCAGCAGCCAGACGACAGGGACCTATGGCTACACCTTC. The genes are TRBV4-1 and TRBJ1-2; 7 bases align to TRBD1. The V and J ends lost 3 bases and 4 bases, in that order; junction bases with no gene match: 5. CDR1 and CDR2 from the germline V gene are MGHRA and YSYEKL. The length of the CDR3 is 14 residues.

The chain is built from TRBV5-4 and TRBJ1-2; D might be TRBD1 (6 bases). CDR3 length: 14 amino acids. V lost 4 bases and J lost 7, with 17 bases in between. Per the germline V gene, CDR1 is SGHNT and CDR2 is YYREEE (reference sequence). The CDR3 DNA reads as TGTGCCAGCAGCGACGAGCTGGGGGCGGGTGGCTACACCTTC. Protein product: CASSDELGAGGYTF.

The chain recombines TRBV6-1 with TRBJ1-4, with 9 bases that match TRBD1. The length of the CDR3 is 15 residues. CDR1 and CDR2 (germline): MNHNS, SASEGT. Trimming at V came to 1 base and at J to 10 bases, leaving 7 bases not matched to a gene. CDR3 coding DNA: TGTGCCAGCAGTGAAGTGGACAGGGGATCTGGAAAACTGTTTTTT. Its translation: CASSEVDRGSGKLFF.

This chain uses TRBV7-3 with TRBJ2-2; 10 bases match TRBD2. The CDR3 contains 15 residues. The germline V gene has CDR1 SGHTA and CDR2 FQGTGA. V gave up 1 base and J gave up 6 bases; unmatched junction bases: 2. CDR3 DNA sequence: TGTGCCAGCAGCTTAAAGCGGGGGGGCCCCGGGGAGCTGTTTTTT. Its protein product is CASSLKRGGPGELFF.

V and J are TRBV11-3 and TRBJ1-1, with D possibly being TRBD1 (6 bases). There are 18 residues in the CDR3. Germline CDR1 reads SGHNT; CDR2 reads YENEEA. V was pared by 5 bases and J by 0 bases, with 22 bases between. CDR3 region: CASSPPPNREGLNTEAFF. CDR3 nucleotide sequence: TGTGCCAGCAGCCCACCCCCTAACAGGGAAGGGTTGAACACTGAAGCTTTCTTT.

The chain links TRBV7-2 to TRBJ1-5, with D perhaps matching TRBD1 (5 bases). Germline CDR1 SGHTA, CDR2 FQGNSA. The V end lost 3 bases, the J end lost 2 bases, and 11 bases lay between the germline ends. The CDR3 loop spans 15 amino acids. This CDR3 is CASSLRDAGNQPQHF. The CDR3 DNA sequence: TGTGCCAGCAGCTTGCGGGACGCCGGCAATCAGCCCCAGCATTTT.